These 17 T cell receptor beta chains share one sample of origin, sequenced in a study of blood T cells in healthy people across ages. Primed by a sample-barcoded 5' primer and a J-beta primer mix, a second PCR proceeded for 7 to 11 cycles. MiXCR, applied by TCRdb to the 5' RACE reads, yields one record per CDR3 protein. Of fewer than 2,000,000 distinct CDR3 sequences in the sample, about 35% were seen once. The sample taken for sequencing was blood. The receptor set was obtained from a woman in her twenties or thirties in good health.

The table lists this clonotype with many counts. The chain uses TRBV6-6 and TRBJ2-7, with D perhaps TRBD2 (6 bases). CDR1 MNHNY and CDR2 SVGAGI come from the germline V gene (reference sequence). V lost 0 bases and J lost 5, with 8 bases in between. The CDR3 extends over 13 amino acids. The CDR3 spells CASSYSGGNEQYF. The CDR3 bases are TGTGCCAGCAGTTACTCTGGGGGGAACGAGCAGTACTTC.

The sample holds a few counts of this clonotype. The chain uses TRBV15 and TRBJ2-1; D is ambiguous. This CDR3 has 13 amino acids. Germline assignment: CDR1 LNHNV and CDR2 YYDKDF (reference sequence). V dropped 5 bases and J dropped 7 bases, with 12 bases sitting between them. As DNA, the CDR3 is TGTGCCACCAGCGGAAGACTGGGGAATGAGCAGTTCTTC. Protein sequence: CATSGRLGNEQFF.

This clonotype appeared once. CDR3 residues: CASSLPGKGAFF. The CDR3, as DNA: TGTGCCAGCAGCCTACCGGGGAAGGGAGCTTTCTTT. V usage is TRBV14 and J usage is TRBJ1-1; D unclear. V was cut by 4 bases and J by 10 bases, with 13 bases left in between. Germline CDR1 reads SGHDN; CDR2 reads FVKESK. The CDR3 is 12 residues long.

This sequence joins TRBV2 and TRBJ2-1, with D possibly matching TRBD1 (8 bases). CDR3 length: 15 residues. Trimming removed 11 bases at V and 0 bases at J, with 17 bases between. Per the germline V gene, CDR1 is SNHLY and CDR2 is FYNNEI. The CDR3 region is CASTGGGDSYNEQFF. In nucleotides, the CDR3 is TGTGCCTCAACAGGGGGGGGAGACTCCTACAATGAGCAGTTCTTC.

This clonotype was observed a few times. The J gene is TRBJ1-6, the V gene TRBV20-1; no clear D gene. This CDR3 has 16 residues. Trimming took off 0 bases at V and 10 bases at J, with 19 bases between the two ends. Germline-derived CDR1 and CDR2 are DFQATT and SNEGSKA (reference sequence). For the CDR3, the DNA is TGCAGTGCTAGAGACCCCGGCAGAGGGTGGACCTCACCCCTCCACTTT. Its protein is CSARDPGRGWTSPLHF.

The rearrangement joins TRBV4-2 to TRBJ2-3, with 7 positions matching TRBD1. V lost 0 bases, J lost 1 base, and 7 bases stayed unmatched. Germline V gene sequence: CDR1 LGHNA, CDR2 YNFKEQ. This CDR3 is 17 amino acids long. CDR3 in DNA: TGTGCCAGCAGCCAAGAGACGTACCAGGGGGGCACAGATACGCAGTATTTT. It is translated as CASSQETYQGGTDTQYF.

This clonotype occurred a few times. The genes are TRBV6-1 and TRBJ2-7; D gene ambiguous. CDR1 MNHNS and CDR2 SASEGT come from the germline V gene. V was pared by 2 bases and J by 2 bases, with 4 bases between. The CDR3 has 12 residues. The CDR3 DNA sequence: TGTGCCAGCAGTGAATTTGCCTACGAGCAGTACTTC. Translating gives CASSEFAYEQYF.

In its sample, this clonotype was seen a few times. CDR3 sequence: CASSPPGIEQYF. The CDR3 coding sequence is TGCGCCAGCAGCCCCCCAGGGATCGAGCAGTACTTC. The V call is TRBV5-1, the J call TRBJ2-7; perhaps TRBD1 as D (5 bases). This CDR3 contains 12 residues. The germline gives CDR1 SGHRS, CDR2 YFSETQ. Trimming took 4 bases from V and 6 from J, leaving 11 bases between them.

The V and J genes are TRBV20-1 and TRBJ2-1, with D possibly being TRBD2 (7 bases). Trimming cost V 0 bases and J 4 bases, with 13 bases left between them. The CDR3 sequence is 15 residues long. Germline CDR1 DFQATT, CDR2 SNEGSKA (reference sequence). The chain's CDR3 is CSAREGASGYNEQFF. CDR3 DNA sequence: TGCAGTGCTAGAGAGGGGGCTAGCGGATACAATGAGCAGTTCTTC.

There are a few counts of this clonotype. V and J are TRBV4-2 and TRBJ2-4, with a weak D call TRBD2 (6 bases). This CDR3 contains 13 residues. Trimming stripped 4 bases from V and 8 bases from J, with 12 bases between. Germline CDR1 LGHNA, CDR2 YNFKEQ. CDR3 bases: TGTGCCAGCAGCCGTGGCGGGGAAGACATTCAGTACTTC. Residues: CASSRGGEDIQYF.

As for this clonotype: A junction end diverges from the germline sequence, so it may reflect a read error. The CDR3 nucleotides read TGCGGCGTCGGACAGGGAAAGTACTTC. It encodes CGVGQGKYF. This rearrangement joins TRBV29-1 to TRBJ2-5, with TRBD1 matching over 8 bases. The CDR3 consists of 9 residues. CDR1 and CDR2 from the germline V gene are SQVTM and ANQGSEA.

This clonotype was seen only a few times. The CDR3 sequence: CSARESGVIYNEQFF. In DNA, the CDR3 is TGCAGTGCTAGAGAGTCGGGGGTAATCTACAATGAGCAGTTCTTC. This chain connects TRBV20-1 to TRBJ2-1, with a weak D call TRBD2 (6 bases). CDR1 and CDR2 (germline): DFQATT, SNEGSKA (reference sequence). Trimming cost V 0 bases and J 3 bases, with 12 bases left between them. There are 15 residues in the CDR3.

This clonotype was detected a few times. V gene TRBV7-3 combines with J gene TRBJ2-1, with D possibly TRBD2 on 6 matching bases. CDR3 size: 17 residues. Germline CDR1 reads SGHTA; CDR2 reads FQGTGA. The V and J ends lost 5 bases and 5 bases respectively, with 22 bases between them. The CDR3 loop reads CASSQRTGVPGNNEQFF. In DNA, the CDR3 is TGTGCCAGCAGCCAGCGTACGGGGGTCCCAGGAAACAATGAGCAGTTCTTC.

The sample holds a few counts of this clonotype. The V call is TRBV5-5, the J call TRBJ1-2; weak D call: TRBD1 (5 bases). This CDR3 has 18 amino acids. Trimming pared 0 bases from V and 0 bases from J, leaving 18 bases between. Germline values: CDR1 SGHKS, CDR2 YYEKEE (reference sequence). The CDR3 nucleotides are TGTGCCAGCAGCTTGGCGGTGGGACGGACCGTAGCTAACTATGGCTACACCTTC. It encodes CASSLAVGRTVANYGYTF.

At least ten counts were recorded for this clonotype. The chain links TRBV27 to TRBJ1-2, with 8 bases that match TRBD1. From germline, CDR1 is MNHEY and CDR2 SMNVEV (reference sequence). This CDR3 has 15 amino acids. The ends lost 5 bases at V and 6 bases at J; junction bases unmatched: 11. In DNA form, the CDR3 reads TGTGCCAGCAGTGCCAATCAGGGGGCCATAAATGGCTACACCTTC. It translates to CASSANQGAINGYTF.

This clonotype has a handful of counts. The junction departs from germline at one end; a sequencing error may be responsible. The V gene is TRBV5-1, the J gene TRBJ1-1; D unresolved. CDR1 is SGHRS and CDR2 is YFSETQ in the germline V gene. The CDR3 loop spans 16 amino acids. The DNA for the CDR3 is TGCGCCAGCAGGTTGGGCCCGGCGGGAGAGGACACTGAAGCTTTCTTT. It codes for CASRLGPAGEDTEAFF.

V is TRBV6-6 and J is TRBJ1-1; D is unclear. This CDR3 is built from 13 residues. Germline CDR1 reads MNHNY; CDR2 reads SVGAGI (reference sequence). V lost 11 bases, J lost 6 bases, and 19 bases lay in between. The CDR3 protein is CACFAPGLPEAFF. The CDR3 nucleotides read TGTGCCTGCTTTGCCCCCGGGCTTCCTGAAGCTTTCTTT.